The present entry profiles one T cell receptor (beta chain) with its context. No antigen is known for it. Germline assignment: CDR1 MNHEY and CDR2 SMNVEV (reference sequence). CDR3 size: 15 residues. After removal of 2 bases from V and 4 bases from J, the junction contained 8 bases not matched to a gene. The sample belongs to a study of shared clonotypes between healthy human individuals. Study background: Researchers assigned three CD4 naive, three CD4 memory, two CD8 naive and one CD8 memory plate to each donor. Study results and limitations: On the whole, naive subsets had larger estimated richness than memory subsets had.

The naive CD8 population came from CD45RO-negative cells selected for CCR7, without terminally differentiated effector memory CD45RA+ cells. Data came from immunoSEQ multiplex PCR; TCRdb stores just in-frame clones and leaves some out. The sample records hundreds of thousands of clones, 96% being singletons. The TCR sequence derives from a woman aged 25 to 39 in good health. The sequenced sample consisted of naive CD8+ T cells sorted from blood. The gene calls are TRBV27 and TRBJ2-7; 7 bases are a match to TRBD1. The CDR3 here is CASSLGQGVGYEQYF. The CDR3 DNA reads TGTGCCAGCAGTTTAGGCCAGGGGGTCGGATACGAGCAGTACTTC.